This entry describes one T cell receptor beta chain. Its antigen is undetermined. Indicated time point: recipient sample about 28 days before transplant, after cytoreduction. These data originate in a study of T cell clonotyping in hematopoietic cell transplantation. The data were produced by immunoSEQ multiplex PCR, yet TCRdb's version contains in-frame clones alone and is incomplete. This table has 46,000 or so clones, 85% to 90% appearing once. Study outcomes and limitations: After transplant, recipient diversity fell while pathologically expanded clonotypes grew through day 180.

Sequenced material: peripheral blood mononuclear cells, taken before stem cell transplant. The receptor was derived from a man between 60 and 75 years old with biphenotypic leukemia. Some clones in this sample may be carry-over from other donors' samples.

The CDR3 DNA is TGTGCCTGGAGTGTCCTACTAGCGGGAGTCGAGCAGTTCTTC. Its translation is CAWSVLLAGVEQFF. This chain joins TRBV30 and TRBJ2-1, with 11 bases lining up with TRBD2. The CDR3 loop spans 14 amino acids. Unmatched junction bases numbered 5, after V lost 0 bases and J lost 10 bases. From germline, CDR1 is GTSNPN and CDR2 SVGIG (reference sequence).